This TCR beta chain was observed in a study of cytomegalovirus exposure and HLA in healthy donors (dated by TCRdb to about 2017). Study-level background: The roughly 670 repertoires of the first cohort and the approximately 110 validation repertoires were produced on the same platform, according to a later analysis. The aim of the study was to test whether cataloging public T cell receptors could identify signatures of past pathogen exposure. Besides the first cohort of around 670 subjects, a separate validation cohort made up of 90 to 150 different subjects was used. The study combined high-throughput TCR immunosequencing, statistical association of individual TCRs with disease status, and machine learning to predict cytomegalovirus infection status. Beyond this particular receptor, the publication reports: All 120 or so repertoires were used to score co-occurrence in the validation cohort in a later analysis, because that analysis had no HLA typing for the cohort. In vitro tests confirmed that a few of the cytomegalovirus-associated TCR beta chains recognize cytomegalovirus antigens. The classifier was reported to diagnose cytomegalovirus status with high specificity and sensitivity in both the original and validation cohorts. The study gave a list of under 200 TCR beta chains associated with cytomegalovirus. A later analysis found that TCRs clustered in the first cohort also tended to co-occur in the 120 validation repertoires, with approximately 95% of cluster scores above 0. According to the authors, the approach could potentially be generalized to other disease states and immunological phenotypes. Most TCR sequences were seen in very few donors, while some public TCRs were found in many individuals.

V loses 10 bases at its end and J loses 4 bases; junction bases beyond the gene matches: 7. CDR1 and CDR2 were assigned from the germline V gene as MNHEY and SVGAGI. The CDR3 covers 13 residues, taking in both the cysteine and the phenylalanine. The DNA shown is the 39-base CDR3, in frame from base 1. The library was prepared using the immunoSEQ multiplex PCR assay. The study's processing was this. A statistical classification framework was developed to diagnose cytomegalovirus status using the catalog of TCR beta chain sequences. TCRdb re-hosts the immuneACCESS table, in-frame sequences only. Its copies lack some clones; in the studies checked, an unresolved V gene accounts for under half of them, and the cause for the rest is not known. V and J calls and clone size are those listed in that table; D and trimming were worked out from the DNA. Counted in this sample were about 150,000 clones; about 86% of them appeared once. Roughly 2.1% of the sample goes to the ten largest clones.

The donors belonged to the validation cohort of about 130 subjects, which was separate from the 666-subject first cohort. Turning to this clone: Its antigen has not been determined. Base quality data are lacking; no much larger clone is found one base away.

The sequenced sample was PBMCs. The TCR sequence derives from a human donor in good health. This receptor chain uses TRBV6-5 and TRBJ1-1; the central 9 bases match TRBD1. The CDR3: CATSGTGITEAFF. The nucleotides read TGTGCCACCTCCGGGACAGGGATCACTGAAGCTTTCTTT.